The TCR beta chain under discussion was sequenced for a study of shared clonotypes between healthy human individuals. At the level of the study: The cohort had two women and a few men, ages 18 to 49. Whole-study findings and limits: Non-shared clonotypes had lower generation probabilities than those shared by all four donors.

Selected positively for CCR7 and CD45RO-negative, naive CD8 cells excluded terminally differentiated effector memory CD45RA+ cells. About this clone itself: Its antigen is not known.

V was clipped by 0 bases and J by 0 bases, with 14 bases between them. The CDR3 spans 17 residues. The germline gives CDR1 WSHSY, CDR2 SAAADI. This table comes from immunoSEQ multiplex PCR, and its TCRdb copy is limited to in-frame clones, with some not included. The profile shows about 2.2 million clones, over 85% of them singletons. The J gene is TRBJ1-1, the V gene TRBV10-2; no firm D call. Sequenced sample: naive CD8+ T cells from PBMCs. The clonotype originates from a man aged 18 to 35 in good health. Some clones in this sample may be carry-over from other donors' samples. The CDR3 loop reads CASSESNSALLNTEAFF. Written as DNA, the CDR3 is TGCGCCAGCAGTGAGTCGAATTCAGCACTGTTGAACACTGAAGCTTTCTTT.